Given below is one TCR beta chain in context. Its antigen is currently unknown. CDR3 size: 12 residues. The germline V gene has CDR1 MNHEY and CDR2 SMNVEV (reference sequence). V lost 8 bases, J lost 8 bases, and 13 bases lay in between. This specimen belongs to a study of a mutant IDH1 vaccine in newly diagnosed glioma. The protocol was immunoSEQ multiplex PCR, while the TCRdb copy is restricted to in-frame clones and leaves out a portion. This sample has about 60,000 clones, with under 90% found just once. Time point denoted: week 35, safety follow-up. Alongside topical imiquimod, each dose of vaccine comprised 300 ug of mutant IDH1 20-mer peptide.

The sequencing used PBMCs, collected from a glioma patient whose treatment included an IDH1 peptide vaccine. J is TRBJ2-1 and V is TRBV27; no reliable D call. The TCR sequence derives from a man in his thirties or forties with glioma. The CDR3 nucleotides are TGTGCCAGCGGGATCCTGGGTGATGAGCAGTTCTTC. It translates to CASGILGDEQFF.